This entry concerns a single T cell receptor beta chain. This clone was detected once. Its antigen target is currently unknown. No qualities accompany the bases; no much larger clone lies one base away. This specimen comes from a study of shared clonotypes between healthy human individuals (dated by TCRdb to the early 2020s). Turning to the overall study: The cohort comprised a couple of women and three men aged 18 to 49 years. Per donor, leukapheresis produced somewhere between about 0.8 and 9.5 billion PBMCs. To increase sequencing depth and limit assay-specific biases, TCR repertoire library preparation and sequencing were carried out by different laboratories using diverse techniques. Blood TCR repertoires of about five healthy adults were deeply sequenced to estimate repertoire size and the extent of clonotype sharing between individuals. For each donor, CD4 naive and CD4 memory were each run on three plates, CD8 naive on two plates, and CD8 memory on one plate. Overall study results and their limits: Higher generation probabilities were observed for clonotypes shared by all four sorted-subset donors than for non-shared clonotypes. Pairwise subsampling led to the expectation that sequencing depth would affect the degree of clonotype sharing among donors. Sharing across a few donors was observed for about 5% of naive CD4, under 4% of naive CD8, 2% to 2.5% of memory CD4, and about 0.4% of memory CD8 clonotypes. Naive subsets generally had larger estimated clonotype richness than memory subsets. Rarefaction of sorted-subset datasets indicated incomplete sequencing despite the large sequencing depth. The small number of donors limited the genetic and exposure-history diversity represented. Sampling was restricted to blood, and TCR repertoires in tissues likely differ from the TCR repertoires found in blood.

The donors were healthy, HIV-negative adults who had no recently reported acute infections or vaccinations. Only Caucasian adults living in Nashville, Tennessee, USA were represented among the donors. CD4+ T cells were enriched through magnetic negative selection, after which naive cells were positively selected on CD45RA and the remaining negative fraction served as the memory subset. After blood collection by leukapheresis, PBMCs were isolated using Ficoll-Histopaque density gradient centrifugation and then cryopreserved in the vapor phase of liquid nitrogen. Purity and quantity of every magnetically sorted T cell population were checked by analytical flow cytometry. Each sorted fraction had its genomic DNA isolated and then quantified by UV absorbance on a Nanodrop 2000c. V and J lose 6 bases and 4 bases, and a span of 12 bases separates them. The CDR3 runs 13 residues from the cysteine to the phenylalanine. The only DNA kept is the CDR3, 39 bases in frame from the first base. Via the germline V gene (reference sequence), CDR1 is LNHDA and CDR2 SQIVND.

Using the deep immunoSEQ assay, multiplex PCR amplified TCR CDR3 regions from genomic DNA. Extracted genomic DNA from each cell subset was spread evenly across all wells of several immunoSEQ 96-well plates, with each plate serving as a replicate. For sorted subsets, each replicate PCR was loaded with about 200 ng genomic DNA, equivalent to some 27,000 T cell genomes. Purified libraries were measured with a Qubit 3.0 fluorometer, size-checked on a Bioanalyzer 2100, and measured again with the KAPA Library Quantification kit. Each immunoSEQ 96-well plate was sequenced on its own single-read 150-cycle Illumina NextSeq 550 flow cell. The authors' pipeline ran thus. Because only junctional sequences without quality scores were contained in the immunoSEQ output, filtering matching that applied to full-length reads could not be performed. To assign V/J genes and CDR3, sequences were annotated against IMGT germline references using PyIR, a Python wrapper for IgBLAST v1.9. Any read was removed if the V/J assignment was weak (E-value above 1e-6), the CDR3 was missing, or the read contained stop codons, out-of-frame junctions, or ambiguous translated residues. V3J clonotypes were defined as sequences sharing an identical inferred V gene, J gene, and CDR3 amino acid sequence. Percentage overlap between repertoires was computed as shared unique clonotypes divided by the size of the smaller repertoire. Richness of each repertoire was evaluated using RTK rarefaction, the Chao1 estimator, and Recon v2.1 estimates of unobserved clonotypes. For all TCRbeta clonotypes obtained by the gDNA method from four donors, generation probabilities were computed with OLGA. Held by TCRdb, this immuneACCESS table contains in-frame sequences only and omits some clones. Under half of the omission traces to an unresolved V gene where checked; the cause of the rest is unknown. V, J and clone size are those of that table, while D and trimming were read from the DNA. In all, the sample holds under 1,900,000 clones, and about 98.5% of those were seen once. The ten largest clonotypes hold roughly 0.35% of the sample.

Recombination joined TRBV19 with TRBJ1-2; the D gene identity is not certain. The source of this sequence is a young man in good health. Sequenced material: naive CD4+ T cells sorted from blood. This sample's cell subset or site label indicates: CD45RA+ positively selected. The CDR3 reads CASSLGPVYGYTF. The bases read TGTGCCAGTAGCTTAGGACCGGTCTATGGCTACACCTTC.